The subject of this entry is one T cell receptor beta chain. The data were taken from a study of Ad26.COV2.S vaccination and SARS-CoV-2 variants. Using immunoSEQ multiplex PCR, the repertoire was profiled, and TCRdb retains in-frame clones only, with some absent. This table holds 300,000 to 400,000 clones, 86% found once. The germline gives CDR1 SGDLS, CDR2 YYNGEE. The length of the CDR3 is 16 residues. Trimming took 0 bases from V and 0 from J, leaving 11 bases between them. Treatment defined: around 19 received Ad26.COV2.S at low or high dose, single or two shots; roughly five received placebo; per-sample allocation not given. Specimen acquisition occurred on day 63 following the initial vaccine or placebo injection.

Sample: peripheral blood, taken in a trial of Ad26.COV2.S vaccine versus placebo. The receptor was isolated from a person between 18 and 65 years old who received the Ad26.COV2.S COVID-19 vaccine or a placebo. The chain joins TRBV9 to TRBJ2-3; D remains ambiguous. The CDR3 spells CASSVEGRISTDTQYF. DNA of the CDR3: TGTGCCAGCAGCGTAGAAGGCAGAATAAGCACAGATACGCAGTATTTT.